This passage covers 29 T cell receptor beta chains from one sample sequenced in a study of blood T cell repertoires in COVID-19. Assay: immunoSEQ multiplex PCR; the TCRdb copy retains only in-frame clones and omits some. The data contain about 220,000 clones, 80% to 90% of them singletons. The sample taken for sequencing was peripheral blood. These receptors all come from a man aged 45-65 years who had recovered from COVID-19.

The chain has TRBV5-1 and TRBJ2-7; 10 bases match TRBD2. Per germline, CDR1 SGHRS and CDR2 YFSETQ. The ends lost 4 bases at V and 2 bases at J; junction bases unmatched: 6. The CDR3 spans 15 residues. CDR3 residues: CASSPASGGTYEQYF. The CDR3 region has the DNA TGCGCCAGCAGCCCGGCTAGCGGGGGAACCTACGAGCAGTACTTC. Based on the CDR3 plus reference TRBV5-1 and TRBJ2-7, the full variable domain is KAGVTQTPRYLIKTRGQQVTLSCSPISGHRSVSWYQQTPGQGLQFLFEYFSETQRNKGNFPGRFSGRQFSNSRSEMNVSTLELGDSALYLCASSPASGGTYEQYFGPGTRLTVT.

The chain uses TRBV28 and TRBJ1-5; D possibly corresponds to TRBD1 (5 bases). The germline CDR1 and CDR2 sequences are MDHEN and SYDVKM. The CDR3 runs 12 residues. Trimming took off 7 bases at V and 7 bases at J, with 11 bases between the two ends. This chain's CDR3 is CASMGREQPQHF. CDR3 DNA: TGTGCCAGCATGGGCAGGGAACAGCCCCAGCATTTT.

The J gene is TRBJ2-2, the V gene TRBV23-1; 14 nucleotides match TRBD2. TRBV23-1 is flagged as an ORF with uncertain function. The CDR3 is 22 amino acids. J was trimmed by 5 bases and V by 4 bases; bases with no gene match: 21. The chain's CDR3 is CASSPRDTLSGTSGRGTGELFF. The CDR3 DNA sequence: TGCGCCAGCAGTCCCCGGGACACCCTTTCCGGGACTAGCGGGAGAGGGACCGGGGAGCTGTTTTTT.

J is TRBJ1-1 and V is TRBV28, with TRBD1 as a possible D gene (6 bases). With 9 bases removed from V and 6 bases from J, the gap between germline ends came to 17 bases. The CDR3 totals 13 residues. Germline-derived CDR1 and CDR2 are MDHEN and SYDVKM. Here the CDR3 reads CASGRGGASEAFF. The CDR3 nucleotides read TGTGCCAGTGGAAGGGGGGGCGCGTCTGAAGCTTTCTTT.

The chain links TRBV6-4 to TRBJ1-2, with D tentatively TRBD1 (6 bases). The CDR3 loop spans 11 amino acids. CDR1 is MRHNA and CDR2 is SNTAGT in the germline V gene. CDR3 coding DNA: TGTGAGGTCTTTAGGGGGACTGGCTACACCTTC. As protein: CEVFRGTGYTF.

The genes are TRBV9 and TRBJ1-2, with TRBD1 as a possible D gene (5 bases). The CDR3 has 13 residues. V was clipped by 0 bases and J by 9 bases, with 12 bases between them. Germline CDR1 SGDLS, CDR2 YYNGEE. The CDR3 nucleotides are TGTGCCAGCAGCGTAGGCGGGGGGAAAAGCTACACCTTC. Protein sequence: CASSVGGGKSYTF.

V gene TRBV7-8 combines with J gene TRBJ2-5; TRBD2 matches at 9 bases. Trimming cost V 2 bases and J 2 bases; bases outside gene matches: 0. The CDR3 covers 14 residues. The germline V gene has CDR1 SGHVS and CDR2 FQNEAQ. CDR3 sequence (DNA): TGTGCCAGCAGCTTACTAGCGGGACAAGAGACCCAGTACTTC. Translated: CASSLLAGQETQYF.

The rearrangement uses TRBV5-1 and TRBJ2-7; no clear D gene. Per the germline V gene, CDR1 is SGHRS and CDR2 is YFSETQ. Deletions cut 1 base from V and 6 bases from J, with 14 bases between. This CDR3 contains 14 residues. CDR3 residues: CASSLSRVAGEQYF. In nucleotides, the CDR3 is TGCGCCAGCAGCTTGTCCCGGGTAGCTGGCGAGCAGTACTTC.

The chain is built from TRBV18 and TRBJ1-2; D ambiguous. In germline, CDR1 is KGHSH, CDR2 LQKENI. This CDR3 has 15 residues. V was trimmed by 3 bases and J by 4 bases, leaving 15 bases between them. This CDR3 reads CASSPDQVALYGYTF. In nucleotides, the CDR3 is TGTGCCAGCTCACCGGATCAAGTAGCTCTCTATGGCTACACCTTC.

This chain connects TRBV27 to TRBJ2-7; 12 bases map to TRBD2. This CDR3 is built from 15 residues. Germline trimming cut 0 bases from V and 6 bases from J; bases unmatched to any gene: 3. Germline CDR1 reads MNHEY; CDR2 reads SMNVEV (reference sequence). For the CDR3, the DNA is TGTGCCAGCAGTTTATCGACTAGCGGGAGAGCCGAGCAGTACTTC. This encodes CASSLSTSGRAEQYF.

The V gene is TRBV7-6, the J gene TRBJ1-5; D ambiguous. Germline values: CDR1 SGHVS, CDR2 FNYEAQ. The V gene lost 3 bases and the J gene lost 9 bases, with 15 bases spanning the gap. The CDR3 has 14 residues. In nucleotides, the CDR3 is TGTGCCAGCAGCTTTTCCAGTGGGCAAGGGCCCCAGCATTTT. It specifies CASSFSSGQGPQHF.

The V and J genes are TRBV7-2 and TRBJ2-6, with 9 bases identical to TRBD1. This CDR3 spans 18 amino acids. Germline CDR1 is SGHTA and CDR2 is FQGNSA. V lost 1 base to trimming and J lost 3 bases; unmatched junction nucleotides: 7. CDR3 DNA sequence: TGTGCCAGCAGCTTAGTAACAGGGGGCTTGGTTGGGGCCAACGTCCTGACTTTC. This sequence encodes CASSLVTGGLVGANVLTF.

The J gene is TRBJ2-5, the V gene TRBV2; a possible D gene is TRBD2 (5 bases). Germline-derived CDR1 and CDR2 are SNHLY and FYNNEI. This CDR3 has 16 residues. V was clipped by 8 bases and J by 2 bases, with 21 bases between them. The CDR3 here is CASGVQGSLIQETQYF. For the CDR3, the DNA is TGTGCCAGCGGGGTACAAGGGAGCCTAATACAAGAGACCCAGTACTTC.

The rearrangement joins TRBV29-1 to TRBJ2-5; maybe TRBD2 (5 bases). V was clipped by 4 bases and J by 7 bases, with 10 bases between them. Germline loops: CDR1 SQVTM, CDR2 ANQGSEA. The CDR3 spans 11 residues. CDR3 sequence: CSVGEGGTQYF. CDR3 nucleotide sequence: TGCAGCGTTGGGGAAGGAGGGACCCAGTACTTC.

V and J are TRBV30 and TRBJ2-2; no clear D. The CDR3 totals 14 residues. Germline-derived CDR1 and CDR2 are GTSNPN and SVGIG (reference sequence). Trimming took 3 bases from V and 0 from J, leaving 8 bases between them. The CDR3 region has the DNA TGTGCCTGGAGGTACAGAACGAACACCGGGGAGCTGTTTTTT. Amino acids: CAWRYRTNTGELFF.

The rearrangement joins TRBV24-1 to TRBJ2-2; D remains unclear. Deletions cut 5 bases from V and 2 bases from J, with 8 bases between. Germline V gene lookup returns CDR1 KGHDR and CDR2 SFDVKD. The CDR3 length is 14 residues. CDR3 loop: CATSGLSNTGELFF. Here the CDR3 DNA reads TGTGCCACCAGTGGCCTATCAAACACCGGGGAGCTGTTTTTT.

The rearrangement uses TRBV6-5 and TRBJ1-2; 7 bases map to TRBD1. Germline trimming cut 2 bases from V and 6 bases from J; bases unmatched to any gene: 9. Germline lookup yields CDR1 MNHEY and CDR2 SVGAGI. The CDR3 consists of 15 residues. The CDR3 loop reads CASSYGQAGTDGYTF. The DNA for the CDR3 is TGTGCCAGCAGTTACGGACAAGCCGGGACAGATGGCTACACCTTC.

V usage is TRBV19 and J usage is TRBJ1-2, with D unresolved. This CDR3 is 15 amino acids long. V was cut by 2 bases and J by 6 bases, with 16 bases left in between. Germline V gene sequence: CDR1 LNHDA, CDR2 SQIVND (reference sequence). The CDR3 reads CASSILRGNADGYTF. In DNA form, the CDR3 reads TGTGCCAGTAGTATACTAAGAGGGAATGCTGATGGCTACACCTTC.

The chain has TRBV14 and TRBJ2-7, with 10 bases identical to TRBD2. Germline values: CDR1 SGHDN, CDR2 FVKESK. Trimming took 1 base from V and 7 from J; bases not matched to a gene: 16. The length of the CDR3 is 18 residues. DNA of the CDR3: TGTGCCAGCAGCCAAGCAGTGGGGGGAACTAGCGGGACTTGGGAGCAGTACTTC. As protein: CASSQAVGGTSGTWEQYF.

CDR3 amino acids: CSVDSSGILNEQFF. The CDR3 region has the DNA TGCAGCGTTGATTCTAGCGGGATCCTCAATGAGCAGTTCTTC. This chain uses TRBV29-1 with TRBJ2-1, with 9 bases identical to TRBD2. The CDR3 is 14 residues long. Trimming at V came to 3 bases and at J to 6 bases, leaving 6 bases not matched to a gene. Germline V lookup: CDR1 SQVTM, CDR2 ANQGSEA.

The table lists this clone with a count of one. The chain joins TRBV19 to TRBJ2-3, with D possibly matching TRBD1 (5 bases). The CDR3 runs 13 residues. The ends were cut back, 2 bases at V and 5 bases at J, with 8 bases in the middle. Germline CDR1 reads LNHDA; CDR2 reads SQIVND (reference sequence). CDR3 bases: TGTGCCAGTAGTATAAGGGGCGGAGATACGCAGTATTTT. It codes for CASSIRGGDTQYF.

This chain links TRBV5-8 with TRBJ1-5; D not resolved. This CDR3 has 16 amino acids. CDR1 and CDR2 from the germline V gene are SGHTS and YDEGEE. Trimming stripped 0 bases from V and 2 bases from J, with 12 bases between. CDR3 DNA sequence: TGTGCCAGCAGCTTGGGAGTTCGGGGTCGCAATCAGCCCCAGCATTTT. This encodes CASSLGVRGRNQPQHF.

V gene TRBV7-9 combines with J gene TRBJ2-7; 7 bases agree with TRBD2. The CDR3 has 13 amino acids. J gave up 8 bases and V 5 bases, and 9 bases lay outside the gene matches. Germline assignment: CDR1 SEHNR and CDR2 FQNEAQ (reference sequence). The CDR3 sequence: CASSPDGGDQQYF. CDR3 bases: TGTGCCAGCAGCCCAGATGGGGGGGATCAGCAGTACTTC.

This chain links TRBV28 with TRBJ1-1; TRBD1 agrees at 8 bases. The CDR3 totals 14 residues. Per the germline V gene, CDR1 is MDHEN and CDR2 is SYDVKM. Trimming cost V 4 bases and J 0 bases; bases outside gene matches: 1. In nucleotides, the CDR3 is TGTGCCAGCAGTTCGGACAGGGTGAACACTGAAGCTTTCTTT. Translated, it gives CASSSDRVNTEAFF.

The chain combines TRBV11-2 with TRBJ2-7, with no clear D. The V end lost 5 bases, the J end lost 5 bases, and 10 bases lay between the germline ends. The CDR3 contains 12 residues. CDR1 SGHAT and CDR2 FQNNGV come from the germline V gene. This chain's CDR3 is CASSRALHEQYF. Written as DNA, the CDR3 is TGTGCCAGCAGCCGAGCTCTACACGAGCAGTACTTC.

CDR3 in amino acids: CASSSLGEGKGYTF. CDR3 in DNA: TGTGCCAGTAGTAGCCTAGGGGAGGGTAAAGGCTACACCTTC. The chain couples TRBV19 to TRBJ1-2, with D possibly TRBD1 on 5 matching bases. Germline CDR1 and CDR2: LNHDA and SQIVND (reference sequence). This CDR3 has 14 residues. Deletions cut 4 bases from V and 8 bases from J, with 17 bases between.

The CDR3 coding sequence is TGTGCCAGCAGTCTAAACGACGGACAGATGATACGTACCGGGGAGCTGTTTTTT. It codes for CASSLNDGQMIRTGELFF. The chain has TRBV27 and TRBJ2-2; the D gene is possibly TRBD1 (6 bases). The length of the CDR3 is 18 residues. The germline CDR1 and CDR2 sequences are MNHEY and SMNVEV (reference sequence). Between the trimmed V and J ends, which lost 5 bases and 5 bases, there was a span of 24 bases.

The CDR3 coding sequence is TGTGCCAGCAGTGAGATCGGTCGCCAAGAGACCCAGTACTTC. Translating it yields CASSEIGRQETQYF. The rearrangement links TRBV2 to TRBJ2-5; D gene uncertain. The CDR3 runs to 14 residues. Germline CDR1 SNHLY, CDR2 FYNNEI. With 3 bases removed from V and 1 base from J, the gap between germline ends came to 9 bases.

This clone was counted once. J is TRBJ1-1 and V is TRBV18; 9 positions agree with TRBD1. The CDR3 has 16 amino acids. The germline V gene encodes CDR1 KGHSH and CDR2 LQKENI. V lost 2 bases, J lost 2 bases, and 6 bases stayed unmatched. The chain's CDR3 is CASSPLQGAGNTEAFF. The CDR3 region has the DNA TGTGCCAGCTCACCATTACAGGGGGCAGGAAACACTGAAGCTTTCTTT.